This TCR beta chain was recovered during a study of tumor and adjacent non-tumor tissue in lung cancer. The wider study: The patients, approximately nine men and several women, were roughly 30 to 80 with stage I to III disease. Each sample yielded 3.9 million or so productive TCRbeta reads on average.

Details on this clonotype: What it binds is unknown. A much larger clone differs by one base, so this may be a read error.

TCRbeta libraries were built with three rounds of nested PCR, modified from ARM-PCR. TCRdb processed the multiplex PCR reads anew with MiXCR; each CDR3 protein has one entry. This sample carries about 200,000 distinct CDR3 sequences, around 71% of them seen once, and the ten largest clones take about 25%. Study results and limitations: Higher tumor TCR diversity was associated with shorter survival. Compared with tumor, normal lung showed significantly lower TCR diversity.

Germline V CDR1 and CDR2: SGHRS, YFSETQ. The CDR3 spans 14 residues. The template was RNA from unsorted bulk tissue. Sequenced material: lung tumor tissue. This receptor was taken from a man between 60 and 70 years old with non-small cell lung cancer. The V gene is TRBV5-1, the J gene TRBJ1-4, with D tentatively TRBD1 (6 bases). CDR3 bases: TGCGCCAGCAGCTTCCAGGGGAATCGTGAAAAACTGTTATTT. This gives the protein CASSFQGNREKLLF.